This T cell receptor (beta chain) was identified during a study of blood T cell repertoires in COVID-19. Overall study context: Sources were T cells, B-cell-depleted T cells, or PBMCs; the material itself was cDNA or gDNA.

V gave up 4 bases and J gave up 3 bases; unmatched junction bases: 5. Germline V CDR1 and CDR2: SGHRS, YFSETQ. CDR3 length: 16 residues. The authors' processing: Reference gene primer amplification gave estimated nucleated cell counts. Measured with immunoSEQ multiplex PCR; TCRdb has only the in-frame clones, and not every one. That table supplies the V and J calls and clone size; D and trimming were determined from the DNA. This sample has about 97,000 clones, with approximately 90% found just once. The chain uses TRBV5-1 and TRBJ2-1, with 12 positions matching TRBD2. The sequenced sample was peripheral blood. This clonotype originated in a man in his sixties with acute or convalescent COVID-19. CDR3 DNA sequence: TGCGCCAGCAGCCCTAGCGGGGGGGCCAGCTACAATGAGCAGTTCTTC. Translated, it gives CASSPSGGASYNEQFF.